A single sample is the source of the 8 T cell receptor beta chains below, sequenced in a study of blood T cell repertoires in COVID-19. TCRdb's table, derived via immunoSEQ multiplex PCR, lists solely in-frame clones and lacks some. The table lists 250,000 to 300,000 clones, about four fifths of them singletons, with roughly 2.9% in the top ten. Sample: peripheral blood. The receptors originated from a woman aged 55-75 years with active or convalescent COVID-19.

This clone was detected only once. The chain recombines TRBV27 with TRBJ1-3; D is uncertain. This CDR3 contains 16 residues. V lost 0 bases and J 0 bases, leaving 9 bases between the germline ends. The germline CDR1 and CDR2 sequences are MNHEY and SMNVEV (reference sequence). The CDR3 DNA follows: TGTGCCAGCAGTTTATCGGGAGTTAGCTCTGGAAACACCATATATTTT. Translation: CASSLSGVSSGNTIYF.

This clone was seen only a few times. J is TRBJ2-4 and V is TRBV19; 7 bases match TRBD1. The CDR3 consists of 16 residues. The germline V gene encodes CDR1 LNHDA and CDR2 SQIVND (reference sequence). V was clipped by 3 bases and J by 0 bases; unmatched bases: 5. The CDR3 sequence is CASSIAGGSAKNIQYF. CDR3 DNA: TGTGCCAGTAGTATTGCAGGGGGATCAGCCAAAAACATTCAGTACTTC.

The chain is built from TRBV18 and TRBJ2-7; 7 positions agree with TRBD1. The germline V gene has CDR1 KGHSH and CDR2 LQKENI. The CDR3 is 15 amino acids. V lost 3 bases, J lost 2 bases, and 7 bases stayed unmatched. The CDR3 coding sequence is TGTGCCAGCTCACCCGGGACAGCCGAACCCTACGAGCAGTACTTC. It yields the protein CASSPGTAEPYEQYF.

This clone was recorded once. The rearrangement joins TRBV5-1 to TRBJ2-3, with TRBD1 identical over 9 bases. The length of the CDR3 is 18 residues. Germline V lookup: CDR1 SGHRS, CDR2 YFSETQ. With V trimmed by 4 bases and J by 0 bases, 12 bases remained unmatched. Here the CDR3 DNA reads TGCGCCAGCAGCGGAAAACCGGGACAGGGTGCTAGCACAGATACGCAGTATTTT. Translation: CASSGKPGQGASTDTQYF.

The chain employs TRBV10-1 and TRBJ1-1, with a possible D match to TRBD1 (5 bases). Trimming removed 2 bases from V and 6 bases from J, with 10 bases in between. The CDR3 totals 13 residues. In germline, CDR1 is WNHNN, CDR2 SYGVQD (reference sequence). The CDR3 is CASSETGVSEAFF. The CDR3 coding sequence is TGCGCCAGCAGTGAGACAGGAGTGTCTGAAGCTTTCTTT.

The J gene is TRBJ1-4, the V gene TRBV5-1, with 8 bases fitting TRBD1. Losses at the gene ends were 3 bases for V and 6 bases for J; bases not matched to a gene: 7. The CDR3 runs to 15 residues. Germline V gene lookup returns CDR1 SGHRS and CDR2 YFSETQ. The CDR3 region is CASSSSGQGDEKLFF. The CDR3 nucleotides are TGCGCCAGCAGCTCAAGCGGACAGGGAGATGAAAAACTGTTTTTT. Combining the CDR3 with reference TRBV5-1 and TRBJ1-4 gives the whole variable domain KAGVTQTPRYLIKTRGQQVTLSCSPISGHRSVSWYQQTPGQGLQFLFEYFSETQRNKGNFPGRFSGRQFSNSRSEMNVSTLELGDSALYLCASSSSGQGDEKLFFGSGTQLSVL.

This sequence joins TRBV29-1 and TRBJ1-4; TRBD1 agrees at 8 bases. The germline CDR1 and CDR2 sequences are SQVTM and ANQGSEA. There are 14 residues in the CDR3. The V and J ends lost 5 bases and 7 bases, in that order; junction bases with no gene match: 9. CDR3 sequence: CSVSAGGASEKLFF. CDR3 DNA sequence: TGCAGCGTTTCGGCAGGGGGCGCGAGTGAAAAACTGTTTTTT.

A few counts support this clone. The gene calls are TRBV5-1 and TRBJ2-6; the match to TRBD1 covers 8 bases. The V gene's germline CDR1 is SGHRS and CDR2 YFSETQ. The CDR3 spans 20 residues. The V segment lost 0 bases and the J segment 1 base; nucleotides outside the gene matches: 12. The CDR3 DNA is TGCGCCAGCAGCTTGGGTGGGCTCTACAGGGGGAATTCTGGGGCCAACGTCCTGACTTTC. It encodes CASSLGGLYRGNSGANVLTF.